This T cell receptor beta chain appears in the sequencing data of a study of blood T cell repertoires in COVID-19. Study-level information: Acute-phase and convalescent COVID-19 samples originated in the United States, Italy and Spain.

V was pared by 5 bases and J by 6 bases, with 3 bases of the junction left unmatched. The V gene's germline CDR1 is SEHNR and CDR2 FQNEAQ (reference sequence). The CDR3 totals 13 residues. In the study's own analysis: Amplifying reference gene primers gave estimates of nucleated cell counts. TCRdb keeps only in-frame clones here, not all; method: immunoSEQ multiplex PCR. From that table come the V and J calls and clone size; the DNA was used to work out D and trimming. The sample lists fewer than 400,000 clones, less than 85% occurring once. V and J are TRBV7-9 and TRBJ1-1, with TRBD1 matching 10 bases. The specimen sequenced was peripheral blood. This sequence was found in a woman aged 18-35 years with acute or convalescent COVID-19. DNA of the CDR3: TGTGCCAGCAGCAGACAGGGGGCTGCTGAAGCTTTCTTT. Translated, it gives CASSRQGAAEAFF.